These 31 T cell receptor beta chains were sequenced from one sample in a study of blood T cell repertoires in COVID-19. Data came from immunoSEQ multiplex PCR; TCRdb stores just in-frame clones and leaves some out. The table lists more than 35,000 clones, about 80% of them singletons. The material sequenced was peripheral blood. The receptors derive from a woman older than 75 with acute or convalescent COVID-19.

The chain has TRBV5-5 and TRBJ2-1; possible D gene TRBD1, 6 bases. V lost 4 bases and J lost 5, with 16 bases in between. Per germline, CDR1 SGHKS and CDR2 YYEKEE (reference sequence). The CDR3 runs 15 residues. The CDR3 DNA is TGTGCCAGCAGCACTTCAGGGGAGAGGCACAATGAGCAGTTCTTC. This encodes CASSTSGERHNEQFF.

In its sample, this clone was seen once. The genes are TRBV11-3 and TRBJ1-1; D possibly corresponds to TRBD1 (5 bases). Germline CDR1 and CDR2: SGHNT and YENEEA. V was clipped by 1 base and J by 7 bases, with 25 bases between them. This CDR3 contains 18 residues. CDR3 coding DNA: TGTGCCAGCAGCTTAGGCGGTTTTGGAGGAAGGGGAGGAAATGAAGCTTTCTTT. Translating gives CASSLGGFGGRGGNEAFF.

The genes are TRBV6-5 and TRBJ1-2; 9 bases line up with TRBD1. Looked up from germline, CDR1 is MNHEY and CDR2 is SVGAGI. V lost 6 bases and J lost 4; bases outside the gene matches: 3. The CDR3 totals 13 residues. CDR3 region: CASRGTGPYGYTF. CDR3 sequence (DNA): TGTGCCAGCAGAGGGACAGGGCCCTATGGCTACACCTTC.

The chain carries TRBV6-6 and TRBJ1-2, with 8 nucleotides matching TRBD1. The germline V gene has CDR1 MNHNY and CDR2 SVGAGI (reference sequence). The CDR3 covers 14 residues. V shed 2 bases, J shed 11 bases, and the junction held 10 bases outside the gene matches. CDR3 DNA sequence: TGTGCCAGCAGTTACGGCCGGGACAGGCCTTCTTACACCTTC. Its translation: CASSYGRDRPSYTF.

The chain is built from TRBV6-1 and TRBJ2-3; D may be TRBD2 (6 bases). Germline V gene lookup returns CDR1 MNHNS and CDR2 SASEGT. The V end lost 2 bases, the J end lost 0 bases, and 12 bases lay between the germline ends. The CDR3 runs to 16 residues. In DNA, the CDR3 is TGTGCCAGCAGTGAAAGTAGCGGCACTAGCACAGATACGCAGTATTTT. It is translated as CASSESSGTSTDTQYF.

Of note for this clone: The same CDR3 can be traced to other DNA sequences in this sample. The chain links TRBV28 to TRBJ1-5; D is perhaps TRBD1 (5 bases). The CDR3 sequence is 14 residues long. The V gene's germline CDR1 is MDHEN and CDR2 SYDVKM. Trimming shortened V by 3 bases and J by 1 base, and 7 bases separated the two germline ends. In nucleotides, the CDR3 is TGTGCCAGCAGTTTGGGGCAGAGCAATCAGCCCCAGCATTTT. Encoded protein: CASSLGQSNQPQHF.

The rearrangement uses TRBV19 and TRBJ1-1; D remains unclear. Per germline, CDR1 LNHDA and CDR2 SQIVND (reference sequence). The CDR3 has 13 residues. The V end was cut by 5 bases, the J end by 1 base, with 8 bases between. CDR3 residues: CASSFSPNTEAFF. CDR3 DNA: TGTGCCAGTAGTTTCTCTCCGAACACTGAAGCTTTCTTT.

The V and J genes are TRBV5-4 and TRBJ1-6; D unclear. Germline V gene lookup returns CDR1 SGHNT and CDR2 YYREEE (reference sequence). The V end lost 0 bases, the J end lost 7 bases, and 8 bases lay between the germline ends. The CDR3 spans 14 residues. This chain's CDR3 is CASSLVGDNSPLHF. The CDR3 nucleotides are TGTGCCAGCAGCTTGGTAGGAGACAATTCACCCCTCCACTTT. Complete variable domain (other parts from reference TRBV5-4 and TRBJ1-6): ETGVTQSPTHLIKTRGQQVTLRCSSQSGHNTVSWYQQALGQGPQFIFQYYREEENGRGNFPPRFSGLQFPNYSSELNVNALELDDSALYLCASSLVGDNSPLHFGNGTRLTVT.

This chain joins TRBV21-1 and TRBJ1-1; the DNA was not used to check the table's D call, TRBD1. TRBV21-1 corresponds to a pseudogene. The CDR3 sequence is 14 residues long. DNA of the CDR3: TGTGCCAGCCAAATGACAGGGGAGAACACTGAAGCTTTCTTT. This gives the protein CASQMTGENTEAFF.

CDR3 sequence (DNA): TGCAGTGCTAGTACTCCTAGCGGGGGAATCACAGATACGCAGTATTTT. Residues: CSASTPSGGITDTQYF. The chain joins TRBV20-1 to TRBJ2-3, with TRBD2 identical over 10 bases. Germline lookup yields CDR1 DFQATT and CDR2 SNEGSKA (reference sequence). CDR3 length equals 16 residues. After removal of 3 bases from V and 2 bases from J, the junction contained 8 bases not matched to a gene.

This clone showed up many times. This sequence joins TRBV7-9 and TRBJ2-5; weak D call: TRBD1 (5 bases). This CDR3 spans 13 amino acids. The germline gives CDR1 SEHNR, CDR2 FQNEAQ (reference sequence). Trimming removed 5 bases at V and 9 bases at J, with 16 bases between. CDR3 sequence: CASSPTDIVAQYF. In DNA, the CDR3 is TGTGCCAGCAGCCCGACAGACATAGTGGCCCAGTACTTC. The whole variable domain, filled in from reference TRBV7-9 and TRBJ2-5, reads DTGVSQNPRHKITKRGQNVTFRCDPISEHNRLYWYRQTLGQGPEFLTYFQNEAQLEKSRLLSDRFSAERPKGSFSTLEIQRTEQGDSAMYLCASSPTDIVAQYFGPGTRLLVL.

The chain couples TRBV28 to TRBJ2-7, with 7 bases matching TRBD1. The CDR3 contains 14 residues. The V and J ends lost 2 bases and 3 bases, in that order; junction bases with no gene match: 4. Germline V gene sequence: CDR1 MDHEN, CDR2 SYDVKM. CDR3 amino acids: CASSLTGAYYEQYF. CDR3 coding DNA: TGTGCCAGCAGTTTAACAGGGGCCTACTACGAGCAGTACTTC.

V usage is TRBV4-2 and J usage is TRBJ1-1; D call uncertain. This CDR3 comprises 14 residues. Per the germline V gene, CDR1 is LGHNA and CDR2 is YNFKEQ. Between the trimmed V and J ends, which lost 0 bases and 6 bases, there was a span of 11 bases. CDR3 residues: CASSQDEGRAEAFF. The DNA for the CDR3 is TGTGCCAGCAGCCAAGATGAGGGTCGCGCTGAAGCTTTCTTT.

This clone occurred a few times. The chain employs TRBV25-1 and TRBJ1-4; D is perhaps TRBD1 (6 bases). The CDR3 has 15 amino acids. With 2 bases removed from V and 4 bases from J, the gap between germline ends came to 11 bases. Germline V lookup: CDR1 MGHDK, CDR2 SYGVNS. In DNA form, the CDR3 reads TGTGCCAGCAGTGAAAACAGGGACCTTAATGAAAAACTGTTTTTT. As protein: CASSENRDLNEKLFF.

The genes are TRBV5-8 and TRBJ1-2, with a tentative D call TRBD1 (6 bases). CDR1 SGHTS and CDR2 YDEGEE come from the germline V gene. V dropped 2 bases and J dropped 6 bases, with 14 bases sitting between them. The CDR3 totals 14 residues. DNA of the CDR3: TGTGCCAGCAGCTTTTCAAGGGGGAGGGATGGCTACACCTTC. Protein product: CASSFSRGRDGYTF.

The chain uses TRBV5-1 and TRBJ2-1; TRBD1 is a possible D gene (6 bases). The CDR3 length is 14 residues. CDR1 SGHRS and CDR2 YFSETQ come from the germline V gene. Trimming removed 2 bases from V and 7 bases from J, with 13 bases in between. CDR3 DNA sequence: TGCGCCAGCAGCTTCGGCCCAGGGGAGAATGAGCAGTTCTTC. It encodes CASSFGPGENEQFF.

The V and J genes are TRBV28 and TRBJ2-7; TRBD1 aligns across 8 bases. Germline loops: CDR1 MDHEN, CDR2 SYDVKM. Trimming took 5 bases from V and 5 from J; bases not matched to a gene: 11. This CDR3 spans 15 amino acids. CDR3 loop: CASSPQGASFHEQYF. The CDR3 DNA is TGTGCCAGCAGTCCCCAGGGGGCATCCTTCCACGAGCAGTACTTC.

The rearrangement uses TRBV7-8 and TRBJ1-2; D remains ambiguous. The CDR3 has 14 residues. Germline-derived CDR1 and CDR2 are SGHVS and FQNEAQ. Trimming cost V 5 bases and J 4 bases, with 14 bases left between them. The CDR3, as DNA: TGTGCCAGCAGCCCGGGAGACAAGGGCTATGGCTACACCTTC. This translates into CASSPGDKGYGYTF.

The CDR3 is CASSTAPGPDRGHGYTF. Here the CDR3 DNA reads TGTGCCAGTAGTACCGCCCCTGGGCCCGACAGGGGGCATGGCTACACCTTC. This sequence joins TRBV19 and TRBJ1-2; 10 bases map to TRBD1. V was pared by 4 bases and J by 6 bases, with 14 bases of the junction left unmatched. The CDR3 spans 17 residues. The germline V gene encodes CDR1 LNHDA and CDR2 SQIVND (reference sequence).

J is TRBJ1-5 and V is TRBV6-5; a possible D gene is TRBD1 (5 bases). The CDR3 length is 13 residues. CDR1 MNHEY and CDR2 SVGAGI come from the germline V gene. Trimming cost V 6 bases and J 2 bases, with 8 bases left between them. The CDR3 loop is CASRGVGNQPQHF. The CDR3 DNA sequence: TGTGCCAGCAGAGGGGTCGGCAATCAGCCCCAGCATTTT.

The rearrangement uses TRBV5-1 and TRBJ2-5; 10 bases match TRBD2. V gave up 4 bases and J gave up 5 bases; unmatched junction bases: 11. Looked up from germline, CDR1 is SGHRS and CDR2 is YFSETQ. The CDR3 covers 16 residues. CDR3 amino acids: CASSGKAGGPGETQYF. DNA for the CDR3: TGCGCCAGCAGCGGAAAAGCGGGGGGGCCGGGGGAGACCCAGTACTTC.

This clone was found once. The chain has TRBV4-2 and TRBJ1-1; D gene uncertain. V gave up 0 bases and J gave up 6 bases, with 17 bases separating them. Germline V gene data show CDR1 as LGHNA and CDR2 as YNFKEQ. The CDR3 has 16 residues. CDR3 coding DNA: TGTGCCAGCAGCCAAGATCTGGGCCAGCCCCGACCTGAAGCTTTCTTT. As protein: CASSQDLGQPRPEAFF.

V and J are TRBV6-2 or TRBV6-3 and TRBJ1-1; D is possibly TRBD1 (5 bases). This CDR3 spans 14 amino acids. V lost 5 bases, J lost 3 bases, and 13 bases lay in between. Germline values: CDR1 MNHEY, CDR2 SVGEGT. The CDR3 sequence: CASSLGLGDTEAFF. CDR3 bases: TGTGCCAGCAGTCTGGGCTTAGGGGACACTGAAGCTTTCTTT.

The chain carries TRBV19 and TRBJ1-4; 7 bases align to TRBD1. The CDR3 has 16 residues. Germline V gene sequence: CDR1 LNHDA, CDR2 SQIVND (reference sequence). Trimming took 1 base from V and 7 from J; bases not matched to a gene: 9. CDR3 sequence (DNA): TGTGCCAGTAGTATAGCGTCGCGACAGGGACGTGAAAAACTGTTTTTT. It codes for CASSIASRQGREKLFF.

The rearrangement links TRBV30 to TRBJ1-2; 8 bases map to TRBD1. The V and J ends lost 8 bases and 4 bases, in that order; junction bases with no gene match: 6. This CDR3 has 12 amino acids. Germline CDR1 is GTSNPN and CDR2 is SVGIG (reference sequence). CDR3 sequence: CAGWTGPYGYTF. The CDR3 DNA is TGTGCCGGTTGGACAGGGCCCTATGGCTACACCTTC. The full variable domain, its missing parts supplied by reference TRBV30 and TRBJ1-2, is SQTIHQWPATLVQPVGSPLSLECTVEGTSNPNLYWYRQAAGRGLQLLFYSVGIGQISSEVPQNLSASRPQDRQFILSSKKLLLSDSGFYLCAGWTGPYGYTFGSGTRLTVV.

V usage is TRBV28 and J usage is TRBJ2-7; 9 bases map to TRBD1. The CDR3 extends over 15 amino acids. Germline lookup yields CDR1 MDHEN and CDR2 SYDVKM. V dropped 5 bases and J dropped 5; count of bases not matched to a gene: 10. Here the CDR3 DNA reads TGTGCCAGCAGTCCCTCGGGGACAGGGTACGACGAGCAGTACTTC. Translating gives CASSPSGTGYDEQYF.

This chain connects TRBV5-1 to TRBJ2-7; 9 positions agree with TRBD2. This CDR3 spans 16 amino acids. Germline lookup yields CDR1 SGHRS and CDR2 YFSETQ. V lost 4 bases, J lost 4 bases, and 12 bases stayed unmatched. The CDR3 loop is CASSITPAGGEYEQYF. CDR3 bases: TGCGCCAGCAGCATTACCCCAGCGGGGGGAGAGTACGAGCAGTACTTC.

The V gene is TRBV7-8, the J gene TRBJ2-7; 11 positions agree with TRBD1. V dropped 4 bases and J dropped 0; count of bases not matched to a gene: 2. Germline CDR1 and CDR2: SGHVS and FQNEAQ. This CDR3 spans 15 amino acids. CDR3 residues: CASSSGTGGSYEQYF. The DNA of the CDR3 is TGTGCCAGCAGCTCCGGGACAGGGGGCTCCTACGAGCAGTACTTC. The complete variable domain, with remaining parts taken from reference TRBV7-8 and TRBJ2-7, reads GAGVSQSPRYKVAKRGQDVALRCDPISGHVSLFWYQQALGQGPEFLTYFQNEAQLDKSGLPSDRFFAERPEGSVSTLKIQRTQQEDSAVYLCASSSGTGGSYEQYFGPGTRLTVT.

The chain recombines TRBV13 with TRBJ1-4; 7 bases line up with TRBD1. This CDR3 has 13 amino acids. The trim removed 5 bases at V and 11 bases at J, leaving 8 bases unmatched. Per the germline V gene, CDR1 is PRHDT and CDR2 is FYEKMQ (reference sequence). The CDR3, as DNA: TGTGCCAGCAGCCTCTCGGACAGGACGAAACTGTTTTTT. Translating gives CASSLSDRTKLFF.

V usage is TRBV19 and J usage is TRBJ2-1; D might be TRBD2 (5 bases). This CDR3 region has 14 residues. Per the germline V gene, CDR1 is LNHDA and CDR2 is SQIVND (reference sequence). With 10 bases removed from V and 7 bases from J, the gap between germline ends came to 20 bases. The DNA for the CDR3 is TGTGCCACCATGCCTGAAGGGAGAGGGAATGAGCAGTTCTTC. Residues: CATMPEGRGNEQFF.

The CDR3 nucleotides read TGTGCCAGCAGGACAGGGGGACAGGGAGAGACCCAGTACTTC. Amino acid sequence: CASRTGGQGETQYF. V usage is TRBV6-5 and J usage is TRBJ2-5; the match to TRBD1 covers 9 bases. The CDR3 spans 14 residues. Per germline, CDR1 MNHEY and CDR2 SVGAGI. V lost 6 bases, J lost 4 bases, and 6 bases stayed unmatched.